Below are 2 T cell receptor beta chains sequenced from a single sample in a study of blood T cells in healthy people across ages. The use of a sample-barcoded 5' primer and a J-beta primer mix characterized a second PCR of roughly 6 to 11 cycles. TCRdb reprocessed the 5' RACE reads with MiXCR, giving one entry per CDR3 protein. Altogether 700,000 to 900,000 distinct CDR3 sequences are present, under 30% being singletons, with the ten largest covering about 2.9%. These data also formed part of another study, on T cells of mothers and their children.

The sequencing sample was made of blood. Source of these receptors: a boy aged 5-17 years in good health.

In this sample, this clonotype turned up once. The chain recombines TRBV2 with TRBJ2-1; 7 bases are a match to TRBD1. The J call may be wrong; the DNA end is better matched by TRBJ2-7. Germline CDR1 reads SNHLY; CDR2 reads FYNNEI. The CDR3 runs 13 residues. CDR3 region: CASKGTVAYEQYF. CDR3 nucleotides: TGTGCCAGCAAGGGGACAGTAGCTTACGAGCAGTACTTC.

This sequence joins TRBV29-1 and TRBJ1-1; D is undetermined. Trimming pared 0 bases from V and 11 bases from J, leaving 4 bases between. CDR3 length: 9 residues. Germline V gene lookup returns CDR1 SQVTM and CDR2 ANQGSEA. In DNA form, the CDR3 reads TGCAGCGTTGAAGACTGGGCTTTCTTT. Its translation is CSVEDWAFF.